The clone carrying this T cell receptor beta chain was observed once. Its cognate antigen is unknown. Every TCR beta cDNA library bore unique molecular identifiers. It was from about 0.94 to 9.7 million T cells that about half a million cDNA molecules came. One entry per CDR3 protein, called by TCRdb with MiXCR from the PCR reads. This sample yields 750,000 to 950,000 distinct CDR3 sequences, of which around 42% are seen a single time; roughly 4.9% belongs to the top ten. Looked up from germline, CDR1 is SGDLS and CDR2 is YYNGEE. The V and J ends lost 1 base and 1 base respectively, with 9 bases between them. The CDR3 loop spans 14 amino acids. This sample was taken from a study of post-analysis software for immune sequencing data. Study as a whole: Relapsing-remitting, secondary progressive and progressive-relapsing multiple sclerosis were all included among the disease courses.

Findings of the study overall: Elevated frequency relative to controls characterized four or five TRBV segments in patients, TRBV5-6, TRBV5-1 and TRBV20-1 among them. Pronounced co-clustering by F measure was evident among identically batched samples. Normalized Chao1 diversity in multiple sclerosis patients fell significantly below that of controls.

The clonotype originates from a girl aged 10-17 years with multiple sclerosis. The chain recombines TRBV9 with TRBJ2-7; perhaps TRBD1 as D (5 bases). Sequenced sample: blood. Here the CDR3 DNA reads TGTGCCAGCAGCGTACAGGGAAAATCCTACGAGCAGTACTTC. This sequence encodes CASSVQGKSYEQYF.